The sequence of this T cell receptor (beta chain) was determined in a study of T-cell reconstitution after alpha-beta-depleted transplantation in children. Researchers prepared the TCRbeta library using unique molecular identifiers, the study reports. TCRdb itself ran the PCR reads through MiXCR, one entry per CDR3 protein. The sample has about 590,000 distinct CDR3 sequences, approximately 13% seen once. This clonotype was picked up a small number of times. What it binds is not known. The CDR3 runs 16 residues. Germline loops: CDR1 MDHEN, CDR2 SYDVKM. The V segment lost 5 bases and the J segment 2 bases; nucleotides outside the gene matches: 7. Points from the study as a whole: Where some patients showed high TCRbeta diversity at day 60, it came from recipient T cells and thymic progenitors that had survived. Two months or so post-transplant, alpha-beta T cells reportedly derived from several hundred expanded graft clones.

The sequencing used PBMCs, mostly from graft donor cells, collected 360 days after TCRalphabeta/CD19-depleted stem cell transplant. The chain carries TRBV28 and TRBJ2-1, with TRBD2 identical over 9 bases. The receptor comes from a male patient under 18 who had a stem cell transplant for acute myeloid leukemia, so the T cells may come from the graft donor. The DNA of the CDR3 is TGTGCCAGCAGTCAAGCGGGAGGCCGAACCTACAATGAGCAGTTCTTC. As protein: CASSQAGGRTYNEQFF.